The entry below gives a single T cell receptor beta chain sequence along with its context. Its antigen is currently unknown. The length of the CDR3 is 11 residues. Per the germline V gene, CDR1 is LNHNV and CDR2 is YYDKDF (reference sequence). V dropped 8 bases and J dropped 4 bases, with 8 bases sitting between them. This record comes from a study of T cell repertoires in cytomegalovirus infection. About the study: Signatures in public TCR beta sequences pointed to both CMV infection and matching HLA type.

TCRdb reprocessed the reads with MiXCR, giving one entry per CDR3 protein. The table lists 490,000 or so distinct CDR3 sequences, approximately 10% of them singletons, with roughly 10% in the top ten. The study, taken as a whole, reports: Dominating the ex vivo response were TCR beta clonotypes that were CMV-specific and HLA-C-restricted. CMV carriers with the relevant HLA were identified by cumulative public TCR beta family frequency.

The TCR sequence derives from a human donor in good health (CMV status not recorded). Some clones in this sample may be carry-over from other donors' samples. The rearrangement uses TRBV15 and TRBJ1-2; TRBD1 might be the D (5 bases). Sequences were obtained from PBMCs. The CDR3 DNA reads as TGTGCCACCCACGGGGGCTATGGCTACACCTTC. Residues: CATHGGYGYTF.